Sequencing of this T cell receptor (beta chain) was carried out in a study of vaccination and CD4 T cells after COVID-19. As for the study in general: Each enrolled participant received a two-dose regimen of either BNT162b2 or mRNA-1273 vaccine.

Indicated treatment: approximately nine-day PBMC culture with coronavirus spike peptide pools or control peptides (ViraFEST assay). Antigen-specific T cells were expanded with peptide pools by ViraFEST, and TCRs were then sequenced. Culture conditions combined 2 million to 2.5 million PBMCs per well with 9.5 to 10 IU/ml IL-2 and around 9.2 ug/ml peptide pools. The V end lost 5 bases, the J end lost 0 bases, and 12 bases lay between the germline ends. This CDR3 spans 15 amino acids. The V gene's germline CDR1 is SEHNR and CDR2 FQNEAQ (reference sequence). Broader study findings: Relatively few convalescent patients were studied, without early post-infection timepoints.

Cultured CD4+ T cells had their DNA profiled by the Oncomine TCR Beta short-read assay. MiXCR was run by TCRdb on the PCR reads, yielding one entry per CDR3 protein. The table shows around 20,000 distinct CDR3 sequences, with under 65% occurring only once. Of note for this clonotype: The antigen is undetermined.

V gene TRBV7-9 combines with J gene TRBJ2-3; D possibly corresponds to TRBD2 (6 bases). The sequencing here drew on CD4+ T cells from blood, cultured in vitro, taken after SARS-CoV-2 vaccination. The clonotype comes from a human donor who received a COVID-19 vaccine. CDR3 sequence (DNA): TGTGCCAGCAGCCCGGGGGACTTTAGCACAGATACGCAGTATTTT. Protein product: CASSPGDFSTDTQYF.